Below are 4 T cell receptor beta chains sequenced from a single sample in a study of blood T cell repertoires in COVID-19. Data came from immunoSEQ multiplex PCR; TCRdb stores just in-frame clones and leaves some out. The table includes 200,000 to 300,000 clones, about 80% detected once. Sequenced input: peripheral blood. The receptor source for this set is a woman older than 75 with acute or convalescent COVID-19.

The chain couples TRBV4-1 to TRBJ1-2; possible D gene TRBD1, 6 bases. The germline V gene encodes CDR1 MGHRA and CDR2 YSYEKL. Trimming stripped 5 bases from V and 7 bases from J, with 17 bases between. CDR3 size: 14 residues. The CDR3 DNA is TGCGCCAGCAGCTTTAACCGACAGGCGGCTGGCTACACCTTC. It is translated as CASSFNRQAAGYTF.

The chain links TRBV6-6 to TRBJ1-3, with a weak D call TRBD1 (6 bases). Germline CDR1 is MNHNY and CDR2 is SVGAGI (reference sequence). The CDR3 consists of 16 residues. V lost 0 bases to trimming and J lost 1 base, with 10 bases between them. This CDR3 reads CASSYSLQGSGNTIYF. CDR3 coding DNA: TGTGCCAGCAGTTACTCCCTTCAGGGGTCTGGAAACACCATATATTTT.

This clone was observed a handful of times. This chain uses TRBV5-1 with TRBJ2-3; 8 positions agree with TRBD1. Unmatched junction bases numbered 6, after V lost 4 bases and J lost 2 bases. From germline, CDR1 is SGHRS and CDR2 YFSETQ. The CDR3 has 15 residues. CDR3 protein: CASSTGQVITDTQYF. In nucleotides, the CDR3 is TGCGCCAGCAGCACGGGACAGGTAATCACAGATACGCAGTATTTT. The complete variable domain, with remaining parts taken from reference TRBV5-1 and TRBJ2-3, reads KAGVTQTPRYLIKTRGQQVTLSCSPISGHRSVSWYQQTPGQGLQFLFEYFSETQRNKGNFPGRFSGRQFSNSRSEMNVSTLELGDSALYLCASSTGQVITDTQYFGPGTRLTVL.

This chain links TRBV6-1 with TRBJ2-7, with D perhaps matching TRBD2 (5 bases). This CDR3 region has 15 residues. Germline-derived CDR1 and CDR2 are MNHNS and SASEGT. Deletions cut 0 bases from V and 3 bases from J, with 12 bases between. CDR3 DNA sequence: TGTGCCAGCAGTGAAGCGCTCGGACTCCGCTACGAGCAGTACTTC. Its translation is CASSEALGLRYEQYF.